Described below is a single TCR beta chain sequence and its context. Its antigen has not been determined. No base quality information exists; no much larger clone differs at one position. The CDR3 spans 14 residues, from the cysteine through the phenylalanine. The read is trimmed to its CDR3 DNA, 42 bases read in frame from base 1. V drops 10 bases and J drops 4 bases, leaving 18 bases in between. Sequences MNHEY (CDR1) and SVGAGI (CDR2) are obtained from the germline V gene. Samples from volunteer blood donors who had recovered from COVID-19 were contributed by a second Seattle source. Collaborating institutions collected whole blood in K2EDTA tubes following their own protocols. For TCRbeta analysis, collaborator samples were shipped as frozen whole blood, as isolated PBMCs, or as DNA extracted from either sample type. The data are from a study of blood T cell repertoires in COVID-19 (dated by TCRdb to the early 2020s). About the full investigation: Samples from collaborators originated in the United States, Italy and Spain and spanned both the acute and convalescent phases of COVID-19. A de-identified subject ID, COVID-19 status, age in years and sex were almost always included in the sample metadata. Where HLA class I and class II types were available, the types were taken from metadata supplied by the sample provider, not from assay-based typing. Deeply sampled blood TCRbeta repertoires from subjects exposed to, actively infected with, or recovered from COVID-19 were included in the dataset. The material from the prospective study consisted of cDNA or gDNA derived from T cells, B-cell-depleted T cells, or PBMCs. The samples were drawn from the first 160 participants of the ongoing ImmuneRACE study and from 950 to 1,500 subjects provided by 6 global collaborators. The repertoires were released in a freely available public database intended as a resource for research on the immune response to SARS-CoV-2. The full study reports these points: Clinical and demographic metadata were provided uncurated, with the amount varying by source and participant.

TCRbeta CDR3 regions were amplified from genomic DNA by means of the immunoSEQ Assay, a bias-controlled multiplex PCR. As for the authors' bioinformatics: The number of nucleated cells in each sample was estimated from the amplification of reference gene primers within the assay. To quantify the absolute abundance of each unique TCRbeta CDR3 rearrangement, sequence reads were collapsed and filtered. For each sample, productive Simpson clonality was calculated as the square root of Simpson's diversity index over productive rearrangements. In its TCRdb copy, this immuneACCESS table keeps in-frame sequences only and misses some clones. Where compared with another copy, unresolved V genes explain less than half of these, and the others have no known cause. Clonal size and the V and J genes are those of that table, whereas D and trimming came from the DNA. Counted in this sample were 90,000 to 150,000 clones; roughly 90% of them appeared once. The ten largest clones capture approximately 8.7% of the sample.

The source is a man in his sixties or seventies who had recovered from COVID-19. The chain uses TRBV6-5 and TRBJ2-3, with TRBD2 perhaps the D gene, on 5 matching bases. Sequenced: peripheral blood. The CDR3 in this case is CATQEGAGPDTQYF. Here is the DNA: TGTGCCACGCAAGAGGGCGCCGGTCCAGATACGCAGTATTTT.